This TCR beta chain was obtained from a study of control samples from healthy donors and cancer patients (dated by TCRdb to about 2020). Library generation was performed with the immunoSEQ multiplex PCR assay. Held by TCRdb, this immuneACCESS table contains in-frame sequences only and omits some clones. Under half of the omission traces to an unresolved V gene where checked; the cause of the rest is unknown. The sample table shows approximately 41,000 clones, and roughly 94% are seen once. In total, the top ten clones hold about 24% of the sample. As to this clone: Its antigen remains unidentified. The record has no base qualities; no much larger clone is one base away.

The CDR3 has 13 amino acids, counting the end cysteine and phenylalanine. Of all the DNA, just the CDR3 is kept, 39 bases in frame from base 1. Reading the germline V gene (reference sequence) gives CDR1 MNHNY and CDR2 SVGAGI. The V end loses 6 bases and the J end loses 7 bases, and a stretch of 16 bases separates them. The specimen was blood. The chain is encoded by TRBV6-6 joined to TRBJ2-7; 5 matching bases give a weak D call of TRBD2. The source is a man aged 55-75 years in good health. The DNA sequence is given as TGTGCCAGCAGAGCCGTTCTTCGGAGGGAGCAGTACTTC. The encoded protein is CASRAVLRREQYF.